This entry is about one T cell receptor (beta chain). This clone was picked up a small number of times. Its antigen target is currently unknown. No clone much larger than this one lies a single base away; base qualities are absent. The data belong to a study of shared clonotypes between healthy human individuals (dated by TCRdb to the early 2020s). For the study in its entirety: The cohort included three men and a couple of women between 18 and 49 years of age. Per donor, three plates each were used for CD4 naive and CD4 memory, two for CD8 naive, and one for CD8 memory. Blood TCR repertoires of 5 or 6 healthy adults were deeply sequenced to estimate repertoire size and the extent of clonotype sharing between individuals. To increase sequencing depth and limit assay-specific biases, TCR repertoire library preparation and sequencing were carried out by different laboratories using diverse techniques. Leukapheresis yielded between about 0.9 and 9 billion PBMCs per donor. What the research found in general, with its limitations: Pairwise subsampling indicated that sequencing depth was expected to affect the degree of clonotype sharing among donors. About 4.5% of naive CD4, roughly 3.5% of naive CD8, around 2.3% of memory CD4, and over 0.35% of memory CD8 clonotypes were shared across several donors. Naive subsets generally had larger estimated clonotype richness than memory subsets did. Compared with non-shared clonotypes, the clonotypes found in all four sorted-subset donors had higher generation probabilities. The small number of donors limited the genetic and exposure-history diversity represented. Sampling was restricted to blood, and TCR repertoires in tissue are likely to differ from TCR repertoires in blood. Rarefaction of sorted-subset datasets indicated incomplete sequencing despite the large sequencing depth.

Relative to germline, V is 8 bases shorter and J is 1 base shorter, with 12 bases between their ends. For CDR1 and CDR2, the germline V gene lists MNHEY and SVGAGI. The CDR3 starts with the cysteine, ends with the phenylalanine, and has 15 residues. Here the CDR3 DNA is all that survives: 45 bases in frame from base 1. Healthy HIV-negative adults with no recently reported acute infections or vaccinations were included as donors. Every donor was a Caucasian adult living in Nashville, Tennessee, USA. CD4+ T cells were enriched through magnetic negative selection, after which naive cells were positively selected on CD45RA and the remaining negative fraction served as the memory subset. After blood collection by leukapheresis, PBMCs were isolated using Ficoll-Histopaque density gradient centrifugation and then cryopreserved in the vapor phase of liquid nitrogen. Analytical flow cytometry was used to check the purity and quantity of every magnetically sorted T cell population. From each sorted fraction, genomic DNA was isolated and quantified by UV absorbance on a Nanodrop 2000c.

Using the deep immunoSEQ assay, TCR CDR3 regions were amplified from genomic DNA by multiplex PCR. Extracted genomic DNA from each cell subset was distributed evenly across all wells of several immunoSEQ 96-well plates, and each plate was treated as a replicate. For sorted subsets, 200 to 250 ng of genomic DNA, equivalent to 30,000 or so T cell genomes, went into each replicate PCR. The purified libraries were quantified using a Qubit 3.0 fluorometer, sized with a Bioanalyzer 2100, and then quantified again using the KAPA Library Quantification kit. Each immunoSEQ 96-well plate was sequenced on its own single-read 150-cycle Illumina NextSeq 550 flow cell. The paper's processing steps were these. Because the immunoSEQ output included only junctional sequences and no quality scores, the filtering could not be the same as the filtering used for full-length reads. Sequences were annotated with PyIR, a Python wrapper for IgBLAST v1.9, and V/J genes and CDR3 were assigned using IMGT germline references. Reads were filtered out if the reads had weak V/J assignments (E-value above 1e-6), no CDR3, stop codons, out-of-frame junctions, or ambiguous translated residues. V3J clonotypes were defined as sequences sharing the same inferred V gene, J gene, and CDR3 amino acid sequence. The percentage overlap between two repertoires was calculated by dividing the number of shared unique clonotypes by the size of the smaller repertoire. Repertoire richness was assessed with RTK rarefaction, the Chao1 estimator, and Recon v2.1 estimates of unobserved clonotypes. OLGA was used to compute generation probabilities for all TCRbeta clonotypes that the gDNA method yielded from a few donors. Held by TCRdb, this immuneACCESS table contains in-frame sequences only and omits some clones. Under half of the omission traces to an unresolved V gene where checked; the cause of the rest is unknown. V and J calls and clone size follow that table, whereas D and trimming were derived from the DNA. The sample includes under 1,100,000 clones, with about 80% observed a single time. The ten largest clones represent roughly 0.57% of the sample.

The specimen was memory CD4+ T cells from PBMCs. What the cell subset or site label conveys for this sample: CD45RA-negative fraction. This TCR was recovered from a man between 18 and 29 years old in good health. Some clones in this sample may be carry-over from other donors' samples. This sequence uses TRBV6-5 and TRBJ1-6; no D gene call is confident. The encoded CDR3 is CASRPPGSYNSPLHF. The nucleotide sequence reads as follows: TGTGCCAGCCGCCCCCCGGGGTCCTATAATTCACCCCTCCACTTT.